In its sample, the clone carrying this T cell receptor (beta chain) was seen many times. Its antigen is not known. CDR3 length: 15 amino acids. The germline V gene has CDR1 MNHEY and CDR2 SMNVEV (reference sequence). J gave up 3 bases and V 8 bases, and 7 bases lay outside the gene matches. Amplification of TCR alpha and beta CDR3 regions from RNA used iRepertoire nested multiplex PCR. Tissue mRNA or PBMC total RNA, roughly 90-400 ng, went into one-step reverse transcription and amplification. TCRdb re-analysed the multiplex PCR reads in MiXCR, keeping a single row per CDR3 protein. This table holds 150,000 to 200,000 distinct CDR3 sequences, about 31% found once. The data are from a study of glioma-infiltrating T cells. Study findings and constraints: Gliomas, especially low-grade, showed above-expected tissue-blood divergence; non-neoplastic patients showed below.

The origin of this receptor is a human donor with low-grade glioma or glioblastoma, undergoing nonglioma brain surgery, or in good health (not recorded which). The V and J genes are TRBV27 and TRBJ2-1, with 10 positions matching TRBD2. The material sequenced was glioma tissue, nonneoplastic brain tissue, or PBMCs (not recorded which). The CDR3 DNA reads TGTGCCAGCTCTTACCTAGCGGGAGTCTACAATGAGCAGTTCTTC. It encodes CASSYLAGVYNEQFF.